These T cell receptor beta chains were read from a single sample in a study of beta chain features in type 1 diabetes. Clones were sequenced by immunoSEQ multiplex PCR, and TCRdb holds only the in-frame ones, with some missing. The sample consists of under 300,000 clones, approximately 13% of them appearing once. Input material: naive CD4+ T cells from blood. The receptors were sampled from a man aged 25-40 years with type 1 diabetes. Each CDR3 is given with its conserved first and last residue. The order of the fields is J gene, CDR3 length, clone size, V gene, CDR3 protein. Some rows have no size entry. The others give once, few or many, or a class for an expanded clone.

TRBJ2-4 | 17 | - | TRBV7-2 | CASSLAGGTSGRNIQYF
TRBJ1-5 | 15 | - | TRBV2 | CASSEEGRNNQPQHF
TRBJ1-1 | 15 | few | TRBV7-9 | CASSPSIGVNTEAFF
TRBJ1-1 | 14 | few | TRBV18 | CASSGGLMNTEAFF
TRBJ2-7 | 15 | - | TRBV5-1 | CASSLGTGSGYEQYF
TRBJ2-3 | 15 | - | TRBV15 | CATSSKGDNTDTQYF
TRBJ1-2 | 13 | - | TRBV7-9 | CASSGGWTGWYTF
TRBJ1-2 | 16 | - | TRBV7-2 | CASSPPSAGQGKGYTF
TRBJ2-5 | 13 | few | TRBV4-1 | CASSQLLLASKYF
TRBJ1-1 | 13 | - | TRBV5-6 | CASSKGQNTEAFF
TRBJ1-5 | 14 | - | TRBV7-9 | CASSLGRGNQPQHF
TRBJ2-3 | 15 | - | TRBV18 | CASSRAGQPTDTQYF
TRBJ2-5 | 12 | - | TRBV6-1 | CASKREGGTQYF
TRBJ2-7 | 15 | - | TRBV6-5 | CASSRARGRAYEQYF
TRBJ2-1 | 15 | - | TRBV5-4 | CASSLASGGAHEQFF
TRBJ1-4 | 14 | few | TRBV6-6 | CASSLDRVDEKLFF
TRBJ1-1 | 13 | - | TRBV30 | CAWSTRMDTEAFF
TRBJ2-7 | 14 | - | TRBV6-5 | CASSKLPGAYEQYF
TRBJ2-5 | 13 | - | TRBV5-1 | CASSLVLEETQYF
TRBJ2-1 | 15 | - | TRBV19 | CASREWGLPGNEQFF